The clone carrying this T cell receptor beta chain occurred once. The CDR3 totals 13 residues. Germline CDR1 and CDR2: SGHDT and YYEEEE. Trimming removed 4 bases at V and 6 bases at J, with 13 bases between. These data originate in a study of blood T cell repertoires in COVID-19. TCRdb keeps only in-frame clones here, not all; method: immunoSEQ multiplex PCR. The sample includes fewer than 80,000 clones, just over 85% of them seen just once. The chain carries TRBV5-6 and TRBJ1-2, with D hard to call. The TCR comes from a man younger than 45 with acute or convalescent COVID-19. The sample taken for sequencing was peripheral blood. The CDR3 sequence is CASSPTTLDGYTF. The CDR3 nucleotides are TGTGCCAGCAGCCCTACTACCCTAGATGGCTACACCTTC.